This T cell receptor beta chain was documented in a study of T cells after yellow fever vaccination. Study context: SMART-Seq v4 Ultra Low Input prepared libraries from low-cell fractions. The study's findings and limits: Peaking on day 5 versus 15, the secondary response was faster but weaker. Most primary-vaccination clones recurred post-booster (nearly 98% CD4, more than 85% CD8).

The 5'RACE template-switching step produced TCR cDNA and added a universal primer site and UMIs. TCRdb re-derived calls from the 5' RACE reads in MiXCR, one entry per CDR3 protein. Of 200,000 to 300,000 distinct CDR3 sequences in the sample, 6.5% to 7.5% are singletons; the top ten hold more than 1%. This clonotype turned up a few times. Its specificity is unknown. The source was CD4+ T cells sorted from PBMCs, collected on the day of the yellow fever booster vaccination. This TCR derives from a man aged 25-40 years who received the YFV17D yellow fever vaccine.

The DNA for the CDR3 is TGTGCCAGCAGTCCGATTACCAACCGCCTCGGACAGTCTCTGAGGGAGCAGTACTTC. It yields the protein CASSPITNRLGQSLREQYF. This chain uses TRBV6-1 with TRBJ2-7, with a weak D call TRBD1 (6 bases). V was trimmed by 5 bases and J by 7 bases, leaving 33 bases between them. This CDR3 region has 19 residues. From germline, CDR1 is MNHNS and CDR2 SASEGT.